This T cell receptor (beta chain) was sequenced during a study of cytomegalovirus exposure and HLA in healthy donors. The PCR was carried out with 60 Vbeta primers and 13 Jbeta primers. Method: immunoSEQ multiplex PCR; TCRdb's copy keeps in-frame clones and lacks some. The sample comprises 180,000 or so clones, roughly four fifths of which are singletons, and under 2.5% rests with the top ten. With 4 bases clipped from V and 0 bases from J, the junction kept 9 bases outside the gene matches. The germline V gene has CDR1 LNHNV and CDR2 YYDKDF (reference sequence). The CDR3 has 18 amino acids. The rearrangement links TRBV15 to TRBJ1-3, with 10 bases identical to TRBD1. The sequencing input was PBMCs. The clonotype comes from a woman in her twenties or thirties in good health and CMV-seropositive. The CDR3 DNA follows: TGTGCCACCAGCACTCGGGACAGGGGACTAAGCTCTGGAAACACCATATATTTT. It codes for CATSTRDRGLSSGNTIYF.